This T cell receptor beta chain was captured in a study of OX40 agonist ivuxolimab in advanced cancers. Background on the study: With ivuxolimab, an agonistic anti-OX40 (CD134) antibody, patients were treated. In three patients, partial responses were observed, one with hepatocellular carcinoma and two with cutaneous melanoma. Study-level results: CD8+ T cells averaged more expanded clones than CD4+.

Per the germline V gene, CDR1 is GTSNPN and CDR2 is SVGIG (reference sequence). The V and J ends lost 3 bases and 0 bases, in that order; junction bases with no gene match: 8. The CDR3 length is 16 residues. This clone was counted a few times. Its antigen remains unknown. TCRdb's copy holds only in-frame clones and misses some; the assay was immunoSEQ multiplex PCR. The profile shows some 58,000 clones, 80% to 90% of them singletons. The rearrangement links TRBV30 to TRBJ2-3; TRBD2 matches at 8 bases. Sequenced here: CD4+ or CD8+ T cells sorted from blood, sampled in a trial of the OX40 agonist ivuxolimab. The receptor was isolated from an adult with an advanced solid tumor such as melanoma, head and neck, liver or kidney cancer. The CDR3 DNA is TGTGCCTGGAGGCCTCTGGCTAGCGGGAGCACAGATACGCAGTATTTT. Translated, it gives CAWRPLASGSTDTQYF.